Below are 23 T cell receptor beta chains sequenced from a single sample in a study of identical twins (dated by TCRdb to between 2015 and 2016). To prepare the library, 5' RACE was applied. Reads for this sample came from an Illumina HiSeq 2000. TCRdb cleaned the public reads at Q25 with fastp, built clones with MiXCR and kept in-frame beta chains. Here each entry gathers all rows of one CDR3 protein and keeps the most common genes and DNA. The sample yields 550,000 to 800,000 distinct CDR3 sequences; under 8.5% were counted once. 1.6% of the sample belongs to the ten largest clones. The sample was also linked to a second study, of yellow fever vaccine responses in identical twins.

Sequencing input: PBMCs. The receptor source for this set is a woman aged 18-35 years in good health.

The V gene is TRBV20-1, the J gene TRBJ1-1; 8 bases are shared with TRBD1. Unmatched junction bases numbered 10, after V lost 3 bases and J lost 4 bases. Germline CDR1 is DFQATT and CDR2 is SNEGSKA (reference sequence). The CDR3 spans 15 residues. The CDR3 sequence is CSARGRTGHPTEAFF. The DNA of the CDR3 is TGCAGTGCTAGGGGCAGGACAGGGCATCCCACTGAAGCTTTCTTT.

This clonotype has at least ten counts. The rearrangement uses TRBV24-1 and TRBJ2-5; 9 nucleotides agree with TRBD1. In germline, CDR1 is KGHDR, CDR2 SFDVKD. The CDR3 extends over 14 amino acids. With 5 bases clipped from V and 5 bases from J, the junction kept 5 bases outside the gene matches. CDR3 nucleotides: TGTGCCACCAGTGGAGGACAGGGGTTGGAGACCCAGTACTTC. It codes for CATSGGQGLETQYF.

This clonotype was seen a handful of times. CDR3 DNA: TGTGCCAGTAATACAGGGGGGTATAATTCACCCCTCCACTTT. Translated, it gives CASNTGGYNSPLHF. The rearrangement joins TRBV28 to TRBJ1-6, with 8 bases lining up with TRBD1. The CDR3 length is 14 residues. J lost 4 bases, V lost 9 bases, and 5 bases had no gene match. Germline V lookup: CDR1 MDHEN, CDR2 SYDVKM.

Ten or more counts support this clonotype. The junction and the germline gene differ at one end; a read error may be behind it. This rearrangement joins TRBV12-3 or TRBV12-4 to TRBJ2-5; possibly TRBD2 for D (6 bases). The CDR3 length is 13 residues. This CDR3 is CASSLAIQETQYF. In nucleotides, the CDR3 is TGTGCCAGCAGTCTAGCGATTCAAGAGACCCAGTACTTC.

This clonotype has at least ten counts. The chain carries TRBV11-2 and TRBJ2-3, with D possibly TRBD1 on 6 matching bases. V lost 6 bases and J lost 0, with 19 bases in between. CDR1 and CDR2 (germline): SGHAT, FQNNGV. CDR3 length: 17 residues. The CDR3 nucleotides read TGTGCCAGCAGGACCCTTTCAGGGGCAACTAGCACAGATACGCAGTATTTT. Protein product: CASRTLSGATSTDTQYF.

This clonotype turned up a few times. V gene TRBV6-1 combines with J gene TRBJ2-7, with D maybe TRBD2 (7 bases). V was shortened by 6 bases and J by 6 bases, with 18 bases between the two germline ends. Germline loops: CDR1 MNHNS, CDR2 SASEGT. There are 14 residues in the CDR3. This CDR3 is CASRMGGQKSEQYF. In DNA form, the CDR3 reads TGTGCCAGCAGAATGGGGGGGCAAAAGAGCGAGCAGTACTTC.

This sequence joins TRBV12-3 or TRBV12-4 and TRBJ2-3, with a tentative D call TRBD1 (6 bases). This CDR3 has 17 residues. V lost 6 bases and J lost 1, with 20 bases in between. This chain's CDR3 is CASRPGSRDIGTDTQYF. The DNA of the CDR3 is TGTGCCAGCAGGCCTGGATCCCGGGACATCGGCACAGATACGCAGTATTTT.

At least ten counts were recorded for this clonotype. J is TRBJ1-1 and V is TRBV10-2; D gene ambiguous. The V end lost 6 bases, the J end lost 2 bases, and 10 bases lay between the germline ends. Germline V CDR1 and CDR2: WSHSY, SAAADI. CDR3 size: 13 residues. The DNA of the CDR3 is TGCGCCAGCAGGGACGTCGGTAACACTGAAGCTTTCTTT. Encoded protein: CASRDVGNTEAFF.

This clonotype was counted at least ten times. At one boundary the junction diverges from the germline segment, which might be a read error. The chain employs TRBV5-1 and TRBJ2-5, with D unresolved. This CDR3 is 14 amino acids long. The germline CDR1 and CDR2 sequences are SGHRS and YFSETQ. The CDR3 DNA reads TGTGCCAGCAGTTTTGGCGGAGCCCAAGAGACCCAGTACTTC. Amino acid sequence: CASSFGGAQETQYF.

The chain recombines TRBV6-5 with TRBJ2-3; D not certain. The CDR3 is 18 amino acids. V dropped 0 bases and J dropped 2 bases, with 18 bases sitting between them. The germline V gene has CDR1 MNHEY and CDR2 SVGAGI. This chain's CDR3 is CASSYSISYSVNTDTQYF. The CDR3 region has the DNA TGTGCCAGCAGTTACTCGATCAGTTACAGCGTCAACACAGATACGCAGTATTTT.

The chain recombines TRBV7-6 with TRBJ2-3, with TRBD1 matching 7 bases. The CDR3 spans 14 residues. CDR1 is SGHVS and CDR2 is FNYEAQ in the germline V gene. J was trimmed by 1 base and V by 5 bases; bases with no gene match: 3. The CDR3 DNA sequence: TGTGCCAGCAGCCGAGGACAGGGCACAGATACGCAGTATTTT. Protein: CASSRGQGTDTQYF.

This clonotype was seen more than once but under ten times. V usage is TRBV7-2 and J usage is TRBJ1-6; D is ambiguous. Germline values: CDR1 SGHTA, CDR2 FQGNSA. The CDR3 spans 16 residues. The V end was cut by 5 bases, the J end by 10 bases, with 21 bases between. CDR3 loop: CASSPGVFGPYSPLHF. CDR3 DNA: TGTGCCAGCAGCCCTGGGGTTTTTGGGCCGTACTCACCCCTCCACTTT.

This chain joins TRBV5-1 and TRBJ2-6, with a possible D match to TRBD1 (5 bases). Germline V gene data show CDR1 as SGHRS and CDR2 as YFSETQ. V shed 3 bases and J shed 0 bases, with 7 bases lying between them. This CDR3 spans 15 amino acids. For the CDR3, the DNA is TGCGCCAGCAGCTCGGACAACTCTGGGGCCAACGTCCTGACTTTC. Its protein product is CASSSDNSGANVLTF.

This clonotype was counted at least ten times. This chain connects TRBV12-3 or TRBV12-4 to TRBJ2-5; 7 bases fit TRBD1. The trim removed 5 bases at V and 2 bases at J, leaving 5 bases unmatched. This CDR3 comprises 14 residues. CDR3 residues: CASSQDRAQETQYF. CDR3 in DNA: TGTGCCAGCAGTCAAGACAGGGCACAAGAGACCCAGTACTTC.

In this sample, this clonotype turned up once. V usage is TRBV6-1 and J usage is TRBJ2-7, with a tentative D call TRBD1 (5 bases). Trimming stripped 8 bases from V and 2 bases from J, with 7 bases between. This CDR3 is built from 11 residues. Germline V gives CDR1 MNHNS, CDR2 SASEGT. CDR3 sequence: CASADTYEQYV. The CDR3 nucleotides read TGTGCCAGCGCGGACACCTACGAGCAGTACGTC.

The table lists this clonotype with many counts. The genes are TRBV4-1 and TRBJ2-7, with 7 bases lining up with TRBD1. V trimming: 9 bases; J trimming: 7 bases; junction bases outside the gene matches: 12. The CDR3 length is 13 residues. Per germline, CDR1 MGHRA and CDR2 YSYEKL. The CDR3 DNA reads TGCGCCAGTGGTAGGGTACAGGGGCGGGAGCAGTACTTC. Its translation: CASGRVQGREQYF.

This clonotype appeared many times. This sequence joins TRBV20-1 and TRBJ2-3, with TRBD1 as a possible D gene (6 bases). Germline CDR1 DFQATT, CDR2 SNEGSKA (reference sequence). This CDR3 is 14 amino acids long. V dropped 2 bases and J dropped 3 bases, with 12 bases sitting between them. The DNA of the CDR3 is TGCAGTGCTAGATGGACAGAACGGACAGATACGCAGTATTTT. Translation gives CSARWTERTDTQYF.

This clonotype came up many times. DNA of the CDR3: TGCAGCGTTGAAGACCGATGGACAGGCGAGTATGAGCAGTTCTTC. Translation: CSVEDRWTGEYEQFF. The chain joins TRBV29-1 to TRBJ2-1; 7 bases align to TRBD1. V dropped 0 bases and J dropped 8; count of bases not matched to a gene: 10. The germline V gene has CDR1 SQVTM and CDR2 ANQGSEA. The CDR3 sequence is 15 residues long.

This clonotype appeared a single time. The chain combines TRBV6-2 or TRBV6-3 with TRBJ1-5; TRBD1 aligns across 8 bases. V dropped 0 bases and J dropped 4; count of bases not matched to a gene: 5. The germline V gene encodes CDR1 MNHEY and CDR2 SVGEGT. This CDR3 spans 16 amino acids. CDR3: CASSYSKRTGNQPQHF. DNA of the CDR3: TGTGCCAGCAGTTACTCGAAAAGGACAGGGAATCAGCCCCAGCATTTT.

This clonotype was seen a handful of times. The chain links TRBV20-1 to TRBJ2-1; TRBD2 agrees at 14 bases. The CDR3 spans 15 residues. V shed 6 bases, J shed 3 bases, and the junction held 4 bases outside the gene matches. Germline CDR1 is DFQATT and CDR2 is SNEGSKA (reference sequence). CDR3 in DNA: TGCAGTGCCGGGACTAGCGGGAGTAACTACAATGAGCAGTTCTTC. Its protein is CSAGTSGSNYNEQFF.

J is TRBJ2-5 and V is TRBV6-5, with D hard to call. CDR1 is MNHEY, CDR2 SVGAGI, per germline. This CDR3 has 15 residues. With 0 bases removed from V and 3 bases from J, the gap between germline ends came to 11 bases. The CDR3 loop is CASSYSPGQKETQYF. The DNA for the CDR3 is TGTGCCAGCAGTTACTCGCCAGGCCAAAAAGAGACCCAGTACTTC.

This rearrangement joins TRBV6-9 to TRBJ2-5; D call uncertain. V was shortened by 0 bases and J by 1 base, with 9 bases between the two germline ends. Per germline, CDR1 MNHGY and CDR2 SVAAGI. CDR3 length: 15 amino acids. The CDR3 sequence: CASSYSTESQETQYF. CDR3 sequence (DNA): TGTGCCAGCAGTTATTCCACAGAATCCCAAGAGACCCAGTACTTC.

This clonotype was detected a few times. V usage is TRBV11-3 and J usage is TRBJ2-5, with 7 bases lining up with TRBD2. This CDR3 is built from 15 residues. The germline V gene has CDR1 SGHNT and CDR2 YENEEA. V dropped 5 bases and J dropped 3; count of bases not matched to a gene: 9. This chain's CDR3 is CASSPGGGGKETQYF. CDR3 bases: TGTGCCAGCAGCCCTGGTGGGGGGGGAAAAGAGACCCAGTACTTC.